This TCR beta chain appears in the sequencing data of a study of blood T cell repertoires in COVID-19. Study information: T cells, B-cell-depleted T cells, or PBMCs provided the cDNA or gDNA that served as material.

The CDR3 runs 12 residues. Germline CDR1 reads KGHSH; CDR2 reads LQKENI. V gave up 6 bases and J gave up 7 bases; unmatched junction bases: 2. Original analysis: Estimates of nucleated cell counts were drawn from the amplification of reference gene primers. Sequencing used immunoSEQ multiplex PCR; TCRdb keeps in-frame clones, though not all of them. V and J calls and clone size come straight from that table; D and trimming were deduced from the DNA. The table has over 150,000 clones, more than 70% seen once; the top ten hold roughly 18%. This chain joins TRBV18 and TRBJ2-1; 8 bases agree with TRBD2. This sequence was found in a woman in her 70s who had recovered from COVID-19. Sequences were obtained from peripheral blood. CDR3 nucleotides: TGTGCCAGCTCCCGGGGGGGGAATGAGCAGTTCTTC. Translating it yields CASSRGGNEQFF.